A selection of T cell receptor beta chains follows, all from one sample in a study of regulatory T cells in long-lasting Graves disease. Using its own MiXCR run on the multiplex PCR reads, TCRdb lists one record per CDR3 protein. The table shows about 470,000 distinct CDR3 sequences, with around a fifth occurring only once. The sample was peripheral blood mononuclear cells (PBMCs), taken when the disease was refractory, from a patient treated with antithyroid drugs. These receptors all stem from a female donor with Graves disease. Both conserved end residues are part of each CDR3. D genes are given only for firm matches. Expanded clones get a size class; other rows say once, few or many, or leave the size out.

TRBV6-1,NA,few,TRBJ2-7,CASGTVSSYEQYF,TGTGCCAGTGGGACGGTGAGCTCCTACGAGCAGTACTTC
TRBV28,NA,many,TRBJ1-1,CASSSLPGPASDEAFF,TGTGCCAGCAGTTCCTTACCAGGGCCAGCGTCTGATGAAGCTTTCTTT
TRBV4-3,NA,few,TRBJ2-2,CASSQSGGVSGELFF,TGCGCCAGCAGCCAATCCGGCGGCGTCTCCGGGGAGCTGTTTTTT
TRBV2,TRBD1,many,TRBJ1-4,CASSLDRANEKLFF,TGTGCCAGCAGTTTGGACAGGGCTAATGAAAAACTGTTTTTT
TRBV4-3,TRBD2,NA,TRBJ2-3,CASSQDRASGTTDTQYF,TGCGCCAGCAGCCAAGATCGGGCTAGCGGGACAACAGATACGCAGTATTTT
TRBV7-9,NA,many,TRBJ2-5,CASSYWDGIQETQYF,TGTGCCAGCAGCTACTGGGACGGTATACAAGAGACCCAGTACTTC
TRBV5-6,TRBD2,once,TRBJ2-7,CAGSFSSGRAYEQYF,TGTGCCGGCAGCTTCTCTAGCGGGAGGGCCTACGAGCAGTACTTC
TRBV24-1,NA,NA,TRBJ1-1,CATRGSDTEAFF,TGTGCCACCCGCGGCTCGGACACTGAAGCTTTCTTT
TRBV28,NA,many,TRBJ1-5,CASSLAQEVQPQHF,TGTGCCAGCAGTTTAGCCCAGGAGGTTCAGCCCCAGCATTTT
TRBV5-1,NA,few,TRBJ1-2,CASSPETDYGYTF,TGCGCCAGCAGCCCTGAGACAGACTATGGCTACACCTTC
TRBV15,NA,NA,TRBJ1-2,CATSRDQSNGYTF,TGTGCCACCAGCAGAGATCAGAGTAATGGCTACACCTTC
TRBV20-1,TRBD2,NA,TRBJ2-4,CSARGDLAKNIQYF,TGCAGTGCCCGGGGGGACTTAGCCAAAAACATTCAGTACTTC
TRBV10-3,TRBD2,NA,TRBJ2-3,CAMGLAGDTQYF,TGTGCCATGGGACTAGCGGGGGATACGCAGTATTTT
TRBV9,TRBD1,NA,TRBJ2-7,CASSPRQGGYEQYF,TGTGCCAGCAGCCCCCGACAGGGCGGGTACGAGCAGTACTTC
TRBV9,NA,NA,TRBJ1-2,CASSVDGLRGYTF,TGTGCCAGCAGCGTAGACGGGCTCCGGGGCTACACCTTC
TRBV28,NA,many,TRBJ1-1,CASSSPTLRDAFF,TGTGCCAGCAGTTCGCCGACACTTCGGGATGCTTTCTTT
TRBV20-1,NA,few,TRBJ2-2,CSARDFRGGNTGELFF,TGCAGTGCTAGAGACTTCAGGGGTGGAAACACCGGGGAGCTGTTTTTT
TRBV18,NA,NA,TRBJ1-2,CASSPERAYGYTF,TGTGCCAGCTCACCGGAGCGGGCCTATGGCTACACCTTC
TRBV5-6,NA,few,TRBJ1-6,CASTFGQANSPLHF,TGTGCCAGCACCTTTGGGCAGGCCAATTCACCCCTCCACTTT
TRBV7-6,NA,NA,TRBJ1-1,CASNLVADGNTEAFF,TGTGCCAGCAACTTAGTTGCCGACGGTAACACTGAAGCTTTCTTT
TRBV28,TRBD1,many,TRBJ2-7,CASSGGQGVYEQYF,TGTGCCAGCAGTGGGGGACAGGGGGTCTACGAGCAGTACTTC
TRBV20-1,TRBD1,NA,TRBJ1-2,CSAREQGARGYGYTF,TGCAGTGCTAGGGAACAGGGGGCGCGGGGCTATGGCTACACCTTC
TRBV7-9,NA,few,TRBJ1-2,CASSQEGKGGYTF,TGTGCCAGCAGTCAGGAGGGGAAAGGAGGCTACACCTTC
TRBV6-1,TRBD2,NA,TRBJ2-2,CASSPPLAGDYFSNTGELFF,TGTGCCAGCAGTCCCCCACTAGCGGGGGACTACTTTTCGAACACCGGGGAGCTGTTTTTT
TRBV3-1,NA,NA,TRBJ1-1,CASSQGRALNTEAFF,TGTGCCAGCAGCCAAGGGAGGGCTCTCAACACTGAAGCTTTCTTT
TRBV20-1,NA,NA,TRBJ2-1,CSARGDPNEQFF,TGCAGTGCTAGAGGCGATCCGAATGAGCAGTTCTTC
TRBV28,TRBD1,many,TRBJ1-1,CASSFSGQGLNTEAFF,TGTGCCAGCAGTTTTTCCGGACAGGGCTTGAACACTGAAGCTTTCTTT
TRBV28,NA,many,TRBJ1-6,CASSFIGTYNSPLHF,TGTGCCAGCAGTTTTATCGGGACTTATAATTCACCCCTCCACTTT
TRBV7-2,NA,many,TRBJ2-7,CASSLPSFSYEQYF,TGTGCCAGCAGCTTACCCAGTTTCTCCTACGAGCAGTACTTC
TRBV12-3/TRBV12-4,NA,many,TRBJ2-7,CASSHGVYEQYF,TGTGCCAGCAGTCACGGGGTCTACGAGCAGTACTTC
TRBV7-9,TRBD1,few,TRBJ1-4,CASSLATGGLSEKLFF,TGTGCCAGCAGCTTAGCCACAGGGGGATTGAGTGAAAAACTGTTTTTT
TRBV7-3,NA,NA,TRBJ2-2,CASSLKTGNTGELFF,TGTGCCAGCAGCTTAAAGACAGGGAACACCGGGGAGCTGTTTTTT
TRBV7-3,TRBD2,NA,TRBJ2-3,CASSSVSGRRNTQYF,TGTGCCAGCAGCTCGGTTAGCGGGAGACGGAATACGCAGTATTTT
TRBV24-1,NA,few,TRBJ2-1,CATSGAFGSYNEQFF,TGTGCCACCAGTGGGGCCTTTGGCTCCTACAATGAGCAGTTCTTC
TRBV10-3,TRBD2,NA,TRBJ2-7,CAISSPGTSVSQYF,TGTGCCATCAGTTCACCTGGGACTAGCGTGTCGCAGTACTTC
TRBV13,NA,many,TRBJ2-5,CASSPPGLSETQYF,TGTGCCAGCAGCCCCCCGGGACTCTCGGAGACCCAGTACTTC
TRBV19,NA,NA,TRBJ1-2,CASRGPGPYGYTF,TGTGCCAGTAGAGGGCCTGGGCCCTATGGCTACACCTTC
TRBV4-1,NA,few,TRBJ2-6,CASSQTVAGANVLTF,TGCGCCAGCAGCCAGACAGTGGCTGGGGCCAACGTCCTGACTTTC
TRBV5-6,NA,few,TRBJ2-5,CASSLSTVGETQYF,TGTGCCAGCAGCTTGTCGACGGTGGGAGAGACCCAGTACTTC